This TCR beta chain was sequenced during a study of PD-L1 blockade in urothelial cancer. Study information: Patients began atezolizumab, 1,200 mg intravenously every 3 weeks, at some point between 2013 and 2014.

V was pared by 0 bases and J by 3 bases, with 13 bases of the junction left unmatched. The CDR3 spans 19 residues. Per the germline V gene, CDR1 is SGHNT and CDR2 is YENEEA. Profiled with immunoSEQ multiplex PCR; TCRdb holds only in-frame clones, not every one. In the table there are about 29,000 clones, around 87% of which are singletons. The receptor's source is a man between 50 and 59 years old with urothelial cancer. The material was PBMCs, obtained around atezolizumab (anti-PD-L1) treatment. The chain is built from TRBV11-3 and TRBJ2-2, with TRBD2 identical over 7 bases. DNA for the CDR3: TGTGCCAGCAGCTTAGACGGGGCTTTCAGCGGGATCCACACCGGGGAGCTGTTTTTT. Its translation is CASSLDGAFSGIHTGELFF.